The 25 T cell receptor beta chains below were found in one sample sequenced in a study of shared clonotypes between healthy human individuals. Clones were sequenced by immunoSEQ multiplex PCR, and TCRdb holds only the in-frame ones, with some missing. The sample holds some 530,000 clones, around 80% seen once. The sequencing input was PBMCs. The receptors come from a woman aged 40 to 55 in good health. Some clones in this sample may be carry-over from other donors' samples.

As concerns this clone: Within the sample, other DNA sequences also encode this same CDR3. CDR3 DNA: TGTGCCAGCAGTGACTCGGCGGGAGGGAGCACAGATACGCAGTATTTT. Translated, it gives CASSDSAGGSTDTQYF. The rearrangement uses TRBV6-4 and TRBJ2-3, with 9 bases that match TRBD2. Germline V lookup: CDR1 MRHNA, CDR2 SNTAGT. The CDR3 extends over 16 amino acids. Trimming took 0 bases from V and 0 from J; bases not matched to a gene: 1.

The CDR3 region is CASSKNPGLACYNEQFF. DNA for the CDR3: TGTGCCAGCAGCAAAAACCCGGGACTAGCGTGTTACAATGAGCAGTTCTTC. The J gene is TRBJ2-1, the V gene TRBV21-1; the DNA was not used to check the table's D call, TRBD2. TRBV21-1 is given as a pseudogene. The CDR3 runs to 17 residues.

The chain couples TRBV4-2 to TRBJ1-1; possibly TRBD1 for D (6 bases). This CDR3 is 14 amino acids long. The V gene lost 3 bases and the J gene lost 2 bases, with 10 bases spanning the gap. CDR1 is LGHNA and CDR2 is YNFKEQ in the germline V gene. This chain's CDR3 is CASSQPRGNTEAFF. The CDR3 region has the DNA TGTGCCAGCAGCCAGCCCAGGGGAAACACTGAAGCTTTCTTT.

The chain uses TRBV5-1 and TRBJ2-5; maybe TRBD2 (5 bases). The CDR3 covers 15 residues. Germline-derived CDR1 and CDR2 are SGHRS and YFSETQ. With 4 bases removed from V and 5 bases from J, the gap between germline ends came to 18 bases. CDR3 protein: CASSPSPGVLETQYF. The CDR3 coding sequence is TGCGCCAGCAGCCCTTCGCCCGGGGTTTTGGAGACCCAGTACTTC. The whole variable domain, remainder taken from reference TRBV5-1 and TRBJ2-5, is KAGVTQTPRYLIKTRGQQVTLSCSPISGHRSVSWYQQTPGQGLQFLFEYFSETQRNKGNFPGRFSGRQFSNSRSEMNVSTLELGDSALYLCASSPSPGVLETQYFGPGTRLLVL.

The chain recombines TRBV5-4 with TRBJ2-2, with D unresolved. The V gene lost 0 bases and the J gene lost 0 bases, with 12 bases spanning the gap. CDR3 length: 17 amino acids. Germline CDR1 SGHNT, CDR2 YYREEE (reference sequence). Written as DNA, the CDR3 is TGTGCCAGCAGCTTGGGACATCCCCCACCGAACACCGGGGAGCTGTTTTTT. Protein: CASSLGHPPPNTGELFF. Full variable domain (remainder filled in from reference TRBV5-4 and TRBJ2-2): ETGVTQSPTHLIKTRGQQVTLRCSSQSGHNTVSWYQQALGQGPQFIFQYYREEENGRGNFPPRFSGLQFPNYSSELNVNALELDDSALYLCASSLGHPPPNTGELFFGEGSRLTVL.

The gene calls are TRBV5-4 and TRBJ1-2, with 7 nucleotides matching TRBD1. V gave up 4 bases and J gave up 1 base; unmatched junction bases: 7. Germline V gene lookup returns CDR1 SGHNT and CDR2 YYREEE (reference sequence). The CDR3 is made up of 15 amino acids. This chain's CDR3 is CASSLRQGNNYGYTF. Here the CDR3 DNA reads TGTGCCAGCAGCCTTCGACAGGGAAATAACTATGGCTACACCTTC.

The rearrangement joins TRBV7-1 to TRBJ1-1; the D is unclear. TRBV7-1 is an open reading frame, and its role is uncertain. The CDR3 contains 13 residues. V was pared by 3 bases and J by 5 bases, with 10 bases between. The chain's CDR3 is CASSSRVGTEAFF. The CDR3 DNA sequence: TGTGCCAGCAGCTCGAGGGTGGGTACTGAAGCTTTCTTT.

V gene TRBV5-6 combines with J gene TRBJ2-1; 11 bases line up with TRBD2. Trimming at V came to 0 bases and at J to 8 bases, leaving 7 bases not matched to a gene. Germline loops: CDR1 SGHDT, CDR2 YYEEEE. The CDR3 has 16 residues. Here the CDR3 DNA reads TGTGCCAGCAGCTTGGGGCTAGCGGGAGGATGGGATGAGCAGTTCTTC. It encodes CASSLGLAGGWDEQFF.

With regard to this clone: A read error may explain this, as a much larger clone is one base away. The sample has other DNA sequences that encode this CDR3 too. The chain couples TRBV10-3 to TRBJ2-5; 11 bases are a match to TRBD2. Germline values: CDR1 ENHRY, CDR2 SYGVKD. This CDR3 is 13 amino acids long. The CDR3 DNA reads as TGCGCCACCGGGACTAGCGGACAAGAGACCCAGTACTTC. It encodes CATGTSGQETQYF.

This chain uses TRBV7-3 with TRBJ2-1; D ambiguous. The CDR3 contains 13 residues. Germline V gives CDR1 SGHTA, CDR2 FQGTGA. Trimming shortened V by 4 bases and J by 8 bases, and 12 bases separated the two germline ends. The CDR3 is CASSCDQCHEQFF. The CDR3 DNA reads TGTGCCAGCAGCTGCGACCAATGCCATGAGCAGTTCTTC.

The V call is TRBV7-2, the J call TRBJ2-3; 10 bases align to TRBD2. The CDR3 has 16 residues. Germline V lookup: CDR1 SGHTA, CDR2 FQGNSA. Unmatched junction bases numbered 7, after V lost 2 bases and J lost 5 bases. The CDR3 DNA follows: TGTGCCAGCAGCTTAAGAGCGGGAGGGCCTCTAGATACGCAGTATTTT. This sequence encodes CASSLRAGGPLDTQYF.

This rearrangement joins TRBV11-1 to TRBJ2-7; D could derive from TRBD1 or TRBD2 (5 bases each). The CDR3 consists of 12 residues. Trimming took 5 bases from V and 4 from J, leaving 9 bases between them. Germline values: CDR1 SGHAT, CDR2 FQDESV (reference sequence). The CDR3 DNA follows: TGTGCCAGCAGCCGGGGCGGGTACGAGCAGTACTTC. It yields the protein CASSRGGYEQYF.

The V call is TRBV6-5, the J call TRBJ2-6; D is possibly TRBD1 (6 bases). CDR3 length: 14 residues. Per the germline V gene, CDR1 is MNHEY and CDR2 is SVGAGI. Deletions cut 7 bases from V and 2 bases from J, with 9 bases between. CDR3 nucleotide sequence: TGTGCCAGCAAGGGGGAAGCTGGGGCCAACGTCCTGACTTTC. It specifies CASKGEAGANVLTF.

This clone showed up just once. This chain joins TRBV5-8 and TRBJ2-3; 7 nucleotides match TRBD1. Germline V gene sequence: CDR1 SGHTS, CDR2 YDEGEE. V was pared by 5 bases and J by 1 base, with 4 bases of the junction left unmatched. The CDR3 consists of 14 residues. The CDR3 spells CASSYGTGTDTQYF. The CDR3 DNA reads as TGTGCCAGCAGTTACGGGACAGGCACAGATACGCAGTATTTT. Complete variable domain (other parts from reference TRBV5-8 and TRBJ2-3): EAGVTQSPTHLIKTRGQQATLRCSPISGHTSVYWYQQALGLGLQFLLWYDEGEERNRGNFPPRFSGRQFPNYSSELNVNALELEDSALYLCASSYGTGTDTQYFGPGTRLTVL.

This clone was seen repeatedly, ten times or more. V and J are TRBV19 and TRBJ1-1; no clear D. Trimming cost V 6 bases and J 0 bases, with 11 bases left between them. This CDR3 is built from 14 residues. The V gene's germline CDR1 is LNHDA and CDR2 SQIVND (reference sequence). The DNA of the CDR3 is TGTGCCAGTAGAGAGGAGCGAATGAACACTGAAGCTTTCTTT. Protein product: CASREERMNTEAFF.

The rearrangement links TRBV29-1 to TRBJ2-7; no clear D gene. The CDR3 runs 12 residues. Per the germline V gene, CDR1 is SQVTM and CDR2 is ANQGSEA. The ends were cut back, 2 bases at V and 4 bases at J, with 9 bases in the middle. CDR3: CSVETNRYEQYF. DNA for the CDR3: TGCAGCGTTGAAACGAATAGATACGAGCAGTACTTC.

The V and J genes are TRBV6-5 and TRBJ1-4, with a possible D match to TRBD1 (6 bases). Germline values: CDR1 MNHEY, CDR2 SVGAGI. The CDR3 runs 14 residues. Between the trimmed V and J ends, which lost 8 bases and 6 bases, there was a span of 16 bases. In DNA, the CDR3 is TGTGCCAGCCGGATGCCGAAGGGGGATGAAAAACTGTTTTTT. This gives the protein CASRMPKGDEKLFF.

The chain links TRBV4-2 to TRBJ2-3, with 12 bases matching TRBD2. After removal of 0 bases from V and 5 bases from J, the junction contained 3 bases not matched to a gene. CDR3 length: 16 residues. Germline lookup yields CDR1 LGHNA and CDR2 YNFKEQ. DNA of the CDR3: TGTGCCAGCAGCCAAGAACTAGCGGGAGGAGGAGATACGCAGTATTTT. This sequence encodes CASSQELAGGGDTQYF.

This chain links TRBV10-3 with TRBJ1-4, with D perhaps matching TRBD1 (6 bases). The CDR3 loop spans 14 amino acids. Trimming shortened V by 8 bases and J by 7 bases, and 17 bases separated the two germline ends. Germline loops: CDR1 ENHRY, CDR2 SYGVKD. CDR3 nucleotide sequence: TGTGCCATCCGCTCAGGGGAGGGGGGTGAAAAACTGTTTTTT. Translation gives CAIRSGEGGEKLFF.

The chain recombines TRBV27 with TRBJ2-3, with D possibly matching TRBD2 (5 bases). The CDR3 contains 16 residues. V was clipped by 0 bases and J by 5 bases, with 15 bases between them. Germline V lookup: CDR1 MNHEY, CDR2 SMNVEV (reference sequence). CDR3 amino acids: CASSLSSGLAEDTQYF. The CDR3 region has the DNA TGTGCCAGCAGTTTATCTTCCGGTCTAGCAGAAGATACGCAGTATTTT.

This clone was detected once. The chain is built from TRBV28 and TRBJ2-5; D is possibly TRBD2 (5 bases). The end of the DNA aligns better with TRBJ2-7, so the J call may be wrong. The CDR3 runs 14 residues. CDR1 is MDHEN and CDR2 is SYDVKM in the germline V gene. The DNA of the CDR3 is TGTGCCAGCAGCCCGAGCGGAAGGGCCTACGAGCAGTACTTC. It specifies CASSPSGRAYEQYF.

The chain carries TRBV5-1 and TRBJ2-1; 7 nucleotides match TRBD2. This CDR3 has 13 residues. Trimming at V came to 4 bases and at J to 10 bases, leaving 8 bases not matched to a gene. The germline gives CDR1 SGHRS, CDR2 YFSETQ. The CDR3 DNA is TGCGCCAGCAGCCGCGGCGGGGGAGCCGAGCAGTTCTTC. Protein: CASSRGGGAEQFF.

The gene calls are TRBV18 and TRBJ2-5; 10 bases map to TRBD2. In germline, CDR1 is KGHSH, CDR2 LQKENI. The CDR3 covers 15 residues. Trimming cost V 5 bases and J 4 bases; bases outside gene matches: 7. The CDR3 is CASSVAGGARETQYF. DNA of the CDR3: TGTGCCAGCTCAGTAGCGGGAGGTGCAAGAGAGACCCAGTACTTC.

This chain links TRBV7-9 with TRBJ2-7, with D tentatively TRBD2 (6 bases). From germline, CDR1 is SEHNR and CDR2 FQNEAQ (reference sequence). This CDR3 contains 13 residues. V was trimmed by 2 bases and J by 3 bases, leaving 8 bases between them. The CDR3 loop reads CASSLPGVYEQYF. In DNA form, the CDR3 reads TGTGCCAGCAGCTTACCGGGGGTCTACGAGCAGTACTTC.

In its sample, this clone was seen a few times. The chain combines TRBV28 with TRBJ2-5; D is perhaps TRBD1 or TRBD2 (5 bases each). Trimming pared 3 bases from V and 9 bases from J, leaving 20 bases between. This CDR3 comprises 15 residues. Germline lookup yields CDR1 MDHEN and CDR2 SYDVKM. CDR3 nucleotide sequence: TGTGCCAGCAGTTTTCAGGGTCGGGGTACGGTGGCCCAGTACTTC. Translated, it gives CASSFQGRGTVAQYF.